This is a list of T cell receptor beta chains from one sample in a study of T cell changes during pregnancy in multiple sclerosis. TCRdb's copy holds only in-frame clones and misses some; the assay was immunoSEQ multiplex PCR. The data hold tens of thousands of clones, with about 87% observed a single time. The sequencing here drew on CD4+ T cells from peripheral blood mononuclear cells, taken in the first trimester of pregnancy. The receptors here all came from a female donor with multiple sclerosis, enrolled in a pregnancy study. Both conserved end residues are part of each CDR3. The D gene is left open where the match is weak. Expanded clones are given a class, and other clones once, few, many or no size at all.

V: TRBV6-1; D: TRBD2; size: -; J: TRBJ2-3; CDR3: CASSETSATDTQYF; DNA: TGTGCCAGCAGTGAGACTAGCGCAACAGATACGCAGTATTTT
V: TRBV7-2; D: -; size: -; J: TRBJ2-7; CDR3: CASSSLYEQYF; DNA: TGTGCCAGCAGTTCACTCTACGAGCAGTACTTC
V: TRBV28; D: -; size: -; J: TRBJ1-1; CDR3: CASSLLAHTEAFF; DNA: TGTGCCAGCAGTTTACTGGCCCACACTGAAGCTTTCTTT
V: TRBV7-2; D: TRBD1; size: -; J: TRBJ2-7; CDR3: CASSLTGTGRYEQYF; DNA: TGTGCCAGCAGCTTAACTGGGACAGGACGCTACGAGCAGTACTTC
V: TRBV2; D: -; size: -; J: TRBJ1-5; CDR3: CASRHRSGNQPQHF; DNA: TGTGCCAGCAGACACAGGAGCGGCAATCAGCCCCAGCATTTT
V: TRBV5-5; D: TRBD1; size: -; J: TRBJ1-2; CDR3: CASSLAGTGNYGYTF; DNA: TGTGCCAGCAGCTTGGCAGGGACAGGGAACTATGGCTACACCTTC
V: TRBV19; D: TRBD1; size: -; J: TRBJ1-5; CDR3: CASSTNRQGIGHQPQHF; DNA: TGTGCCAGTAGTACGAACCGACAGGGAATAGGGCATCAGCCCCAGCATTTT
V: TRBV5-1; D: -; size: -; J: TRBJ1-1; CDR3: CASTKTGGTEAFF; DNA: TGCGCCAGCACTAAGACTGGGGGGACTGAAGCTTTCTTT
V: TRBV6-6; D: -; size: -; J: TRBJ2-7; CDR3: CASSAPGLKSVEQYF; DNA: TGTGCCAGCAGTGCTCCGGGACTCAAATCCGTCGAGCAGTACTTC
V: TRBV5-1; D: -; size: -; J: TRBJ2-3; CDR3: CASSLTKITGIGTDTQYF; DNA: TGCGCCAGCAGCTTGACCAAGATCACCGGGATCGGCACGGATACGCAGTATTTT
V: TRBV6-1; D: -; size: once; J: TRBJ2-1; CDR3: CASSRGNEQFF; DNA: TGTGCCAGCAGCAGGGGAAATGAGCAGTTCTTC
V: TRBV6-1; D: -; size: -; J: TRBJ2-1; CDR3: CAASRAGISYNEQFF; DNA: TGTGCCGCGAGTAGGGCGGGGATCTCCTACAATGAGCAGTTCTTC
V: TRBV19; D: TRBD1; size: -; J: TRBJ2-7; CDR3: CASSIGPGTGPYEQYF; DNA: TGTGCCAGTAGTATAGGCCCCGGGACAGGGCCTTACGAGCAGTACTTC
V: TRBV27; D: -; size: -; J: TRBJ2-7; CDR3: CASSFGRGYEQYF; DNA: TGTGCCAGCAGTTTTGGCAGAGGGTACGAGCAGTACTTC
V: TRBV5-4; D: -; size: -; J: TRBJ2-1; CDR3: CASSSQGVGEQFF; DNA: TGTGCCAGCAGCTCGCAGGGCGTAGGTGAGCAGTTCTTC
V: TRBV29-1; D: -; size: -; J: TRBJ2-1; CDR3: CSVGAIAVRGEQFF; DNA: TGCAGCGTTGGGGCAATAGCGGTGAGAGGAGAGCAGTTCTTC
V: TRBV28; D: TRBD2; size: once; J: TRBJ2-1; CDR3: CASSDNTSDEQFF; DNA: TGTGCCAGCAGTGACAATACTAGCGATGAGCAGTTCTTC
V: TRBV15; D: -; size: -; J: TRBJ2-5; CDR3: CATSRGLGGGYQETQYF; DNA: TGTGCCACCAGCAGAGGGTTGGGCGGGGGCTACCAAGAGACCCAGTACTTC
V: TRBV9; D: TRBD2; size: -; J: TRBJ2-5; CDR3: CASSVDSGGKTQYF; DNA: TGTGCCAGCAGCGTAGACAGCGGGGGCAAGACCCAGTACTTC
V: TRBV11-2; D: -; size: once; J: TRBJ2-7; CDR3: CASSFNRGEQYF; DNA: TGTGCCAGCAGCTTTAATCGGGGGGAGCAGTACTTC
V: TRBV10-3; D: TRBD1; size: once; J: TRBJ2-2; CDR3: CAISNRGPNTGELFF; DNA: TGTGCCATCAGCAACAGGGGGCCGAACACCGGGGAGCTGTTTTTT
V: TRBV5-6; D: -; size: -; J: TRBJ1-5; CDR3: CASSIWGGSFGAAQHF; DNA: TGTGCCAGCAGCATTTGGGGCGGCTCTTTCGGTGCGGCCCAGCATTTT
V: TRBV29-1; D: -; size: -; J: TRBJ1-5; CDR3: CSVGQGHQPQHF; DNA: TGCAGCGTTGGCCAGGGGCATCAGCCCCAGCATTTT
V: TRBV5-1; D: -; size: -; J: TRBJ1-4; CDR3: CASSSAGRSNEKLFF; DNA: TGCGCCAGCAGCTCTGCGGGACGGTCGAATGAAAAACTGTTTTTT
V: TRBV11-3; D: TRBD2; size: -; J: TRBJ2-7; CDR3: CASSLDRGGAPREQYF; DNA: TGTGCCAGCAGCTTAGATCGCGGGGGGGCTCCCCGCGAGCAGTACTTC
V: TRBV6-5; D: -; size: -; J: TRBJ2-7; CDR3: CASSYYGAVQEQYF; DNA: TGTGCCAGCAGTTACTACGGAGCAGTACAAGAGCAGTACTTC